These 29 T cell receptor beta chains share one sample of origin, sequenced in a study of blood T cell repertoires in COVID-19. The data were produced by immunoSEQ multiplex PCR, yet TCRdb's version contains in-frame clones alone and is incomplete. In the table there are about 480,000 clones, 89% of which are singletons. Sequenced material: peripheral blood. Receptors originate from a man between 18 and 35 years old with COVID-19, enrolled during active disease.

This clone was detected only once. The chain links TRBV6-5 to TRBJ1-3; no reliable D call. The germline V gene encodes CDR1 MNHEY and CDR2 SVGAGI. This CDR3 spans 14 amino acids. The V end was cut by 5 bases, the J end by 4 bases, with 12 bases between. CDR3 bases: TGTGCCAGCAGTCAGGCGGGTTCGGGAAACACCATATATTTT. Its translation is CASSQAGSGNTIYF.

This clone appeared a few times. The chain uses TRBV30 and TRBJ1-2; 8 positions match TRBD1. CDR3 length: 12 amino acids. J lost 0 bases, V lost 8 bases, and 2 bases had no gene match. The germline V gene encodes CDR1 GTSNPN and CDR2 SVGIG (reference sequence). The CDR3 DNA sequence: TGTGCCAGGACAGGGTCTAACTATGGCTACACCTTC. Translation: CARTGSNYGYTF.

The V and J genes are TRBV4-2 and TRBJ2-2; a weak D match, TRBD1 (5 bases). Germline V gives CDR1 LGHNA, CDR2 YNFKEQ. This CDR3 comprises 18 residues. V gave up 0 bases and J gave up 1 base, with 15 bases separating them. CDR3 in amino acids: CASSQDLSRAGNTGELFF. The CDR3 bases are TGTGCCAGCAGCCAAGATCTTTCCAGGGCCGGGAACACCGGGGAGCTGTTTTTT.

The chain employs TRBV3-1 (or the pseudogene TRBV3-2) and TRBJ1-4; TRBD1 might be the D (6 bases). Per germline, CDR1 LGHDT and CDR2 YNNKEL (reference sequence). The CDR3 runs to 16 residues. V was pared by 6 bases and J by 0 bases, with 14 bases between. The CDR3 DNA follows: TGTGCCAGCAGGTCGGGACACAGAACAACTAATGAAAAACTGTTTTTT. Protein sequence: CASRSGHRTTNEKLFF.

A few counts support this clone. Additional DNA sequences in this sample encode the identical CDR3. The chain has TRBV5-1 and TRBJ1-6; 7 nucleotides align to TRBD1. The CDR3 runs 14 residues. In germline, CDR1 is SGHRS, CDR2 YFSETQ. Trimming cost V 0 bases and J 7 bases; bases outside gene matches: 1. The CDR3 loop reads CASSLDRGNSPLHF. In DNA form, the CDR3 reads TGCGCCAGCAGCTTGGACAGGGGAAATTCACCCCTCCACTTT.

Worth noting for this clone: The junction and the germline gene differ at one end; a read error may be behind it. The V gene is TRBV29-1, the J gene TRBJ1-2; 8 bases agree with TRBD1. This CDR3 spans 12 amino acids. The V gene's germline CDR1 is SQVTM and CDR2 ANQGSEA. The CDR3, as DNA: TGCAGCGTTGAGACAGGGGCCTCTGCGGTCGCCTTC. Amino acids: CSVETGASAVAF. Based on the CDR3 plus reference TRBV29-1 and TRBJ1-2, the full variable domain is SAVISQKPSRDICQRGTSLTIQCQVDSQVTMMFWYRQQPGQSLTLIATANQGSEATYESGFVIDKFPISRPNLTFSTLTVSNMSPEDSSIYLCSVETGASAVAFGSGTRLTVV.

The gene calls are TRBV12-3 or TRBV12-4 and TRBJ2-5, with D possibly being TRBD1 (6 bases). The V and J ends lost 3 bases and 3 bases respectively, with 8 bases between them. This CDR3 spans 13 amino acids. CDR3 nucleotides: TGTGCCAGCAGTTTGGGACAAAAAGAGACCCAGTACTTC. As protein: CASSLGQKETQYF.

The rearrangement uses TRBV11-2 and TRBJ2-5, with 10 nucleotides matching TRBD2. This CDR3 comprises 16 residues. Germline CDR1 SGHAT, CDR2 FQNNGV. Trimming took 5 bases from V and 4 from J; bases not matched to a gene: 10. CDR3 nucleotides: TGTGCCAGCAGCCCGGGCCGGTTAGCGGGAGGAGAGACCCAGTACTTC. Translating it yields CASSPGRLAGGETQYF.

V gene TRBV18 combines with J gene TRBJ2-3; the match to TRBD2 covers 7 bases. Germline CDR1 reads KGHSH; CDR2 reads LQKENI. V was clipped by 5 bases and J by 4 bases; unmatched bases: 9. The CDR3 sequence is 15 residues long. The CDR3 spells CASSRASGEADTQYF. In DNA, the CDR3 is TGTGCCAGCTCAAGGGCGAGCGGGGAGGCAGATACGCAGTATTTT.

With regard to this clone: This may stem from a read error, because a much larger clone lies one nucleotide away. The same CDR3 can be traced to other DNA sequences in this sample. V usage is TRBV24-1 and J usage is TRBJ1-1, with 8 bases lining up with TRBD1. The V gene end was trimmed by 4 bases and the J gene end by 1 base; junction bases not matched to a gene: 1. Germline V gives CDR1 KGHDR, CDR2 SFDVKD. There are 14 residues in the CDR3. CDR3: CATSDGTGNTEAFF. The CDR3 nucleotides are TGTGCCACCAGTGACGGGACAGGGAACACTGAAGCTTTCTTT.

A note on this clone: An end of the junction differs from the germline gene, which may be a read error. This sequence joins TRBV5-1 and TRBJ1-2, with 7 positions matching TRBD1. Germline CDR1 reads SGHRS; CDR2 reads YFSETQ. The CDR3 totals 15 residues. The chain's CDR3 is CASSASGTALYGSTF. The CDR3 DNA sequence: TGCGCCAGCAGCGCGTCCGGGACAGCTCTCTATGGCTCCACCTTC.

J is TRBJ2-1 and V is TRBV18, with D unclear. CDR3 length equals 13 residues. The germline CDR1 and CDR2 sequences are KGHSH and LQKENI. With 2 bases removed from V and 7 bases from J, the gap between germline ends came to 9 bases. CDR3 nucleotides: TGTGCCAGCTCACCATCCAGGCCTAATGAGCAGTTCTTC. Protein product: CASSPSRPNEQFF.

This rearrangement joins TRBV12-3 or TRBV12-4 to TRBJ1-1; 8 bases match TRBD1. This CDR3 is 13 amino acids long. J gave up 4 bases and V 5 bases, and 3 bases lay outside the gene matches. The CDR3 spells CASSLQGVTEAFF. In nucleotides, the CDR3 is TGTGCCAGCAGTCTACAGGGGGTCACTGAAGCTTTCTTT.

This chain joins TRBV5-5 and TRBJ1-5; TRBD1 agrees at 10 bases. The germline gives CDR1 SGHKS, CDR2 YYEKEE (reference sequence). The CDR3 is 15 residues long. V dropped 5 bases and J dropped 4; count of bases not matched to a gene: 6. In nucleotides, the CDR3 is TGTGCCAGCAGTCCGACAGGGGGCGAGAATCAGCCCCAGCATTTT. It specifies CASSPTGGENQPQHF.

The rearrangement uses TRBV2 and TRBJ2-5; 11 bases align to TRBD1. V gave up 7 bases and J gave up 5 bases; unmatched junction bases: 6. The CDR3 loop spans 14 amino acids. The germline V gene has CDR1 SNHLY and CDR2 FYNNEI. CDR3 DNA sequence: TGTGCCAGCACTGGACAGGGGGCTACCGAGACCCAGTACTTC. It yields the protein CASTGQGATETQYF.

The CDR3 loop is CASSPWTSGPEPNTGELFF. The DNA of the CDR3 is TGCGCCAGCAGCCCTTGGACTAGCGGACCCGAACCCAACACCGGGGAGCTGTTTTTT. The V call is TRBV5-1, the J call TRBJ2-2; TRBD2 aligns across 10 bases. The CDR3 consists of 19 residues. The germline V gene encodes CDR1 SGHRS and CDR2 YFSETQ. After removal of 4 bases from V and 2 bases from J, the junction contained 14 bases not matched to a gene.

The rearrangement joins TRBV6-5 to TRBJ2-1; perhaps TRBD1 as D (6 bases). V was shortened by 6 bases and J by 2 bases, with 14 bases between the two germline ends. This CDR3 region has 15 residues. Germline CDR1 reads MNHEY; CDR2 reads SVGAGI. The CDR3 coding sequence is TGTGCCAGCAGATATGGACAGAGCCCCTACAATGAGCAGTTCTTC. Encoded protein: CASRYGQSPYNEQFF.

This clone appeared once. The chain recombines TRBV24-1 with TRBJ2-1; D might be TRBD2 (5 bases). V was cut by 4 bases and J by 10 bases, with 10 bases left in between. CDR1 and CDR2 (germline): KGHDR, SFDVKD. The CDR3 runs 12 residues. The CDR3 protein is CATSDPGWEQFF. CDR3 nucleotides: TGTGCCACCAGTGACCCGGGGTGGGAGCAGTTCTTC.

With respect to this clone: Other DNA sequences in the same sample also yield this CDR3. The chain joins TRBV7-9 to TRBJ1-5; 7 bases fit TRBD1. The CDR3 consists of 13 residues. Looked up from germline, CDR1 is SEHNR and CDR2 is FQNEAQ (reference sequence). The V and J ends lost 5 bases and 7 bases, in that order; junction bases with no gene match: 5. The CDR3 spells CASSLQGNQPQHF. The CDR3 DNA follows: TGTGCCAGCAGCCTACAGGGGAACCAGCCCCAGCATTTT.

This sequence joins TRBV2 and TRBJ2-7; 9 bases align to TRBD1. There are 16 residues in the CDR3. From germline, CDR1 is SNHLY and CDR2 FYNNEI. With V trimmed by 3 bases and J by 2 bases, 8 bases remained unmatched. CDR3 in amino acids: CASSDLPGQGPYEQYF. The CDR3 DNA is TGTGCCAGCAGTGATCTCCCTGGACAGGGGCCCTACGAGCAGTACTTC.

The V call is TRBV19, the J call TRBJ2-7, with 9 bases aligning to TRBD1. Germline V gene lookup returns CDR1 LNHDA and CDR2 SQIVND (reference sequence). Trimming removed 5 bases from V and 0 bases from J; junction bases left unmatched: 5. This CDR3 has 15 residues. CDR3 loop: CASSPGQGGSYEQYF. CDR3 nucleotide sequence: TGTGCCAGTAGTCCGGGACAGGGAGGCTCCTACGAGCAGTACTTC.

The chain has TRBV24-1 and TRBJ2-5; the D gene is possibly TRBD2 (5 bases). The CDR3 has 15 residues. Deletions cut 6 bases from V and 5 bases from J, with 18 bases between. Germline lookup yields CDR1 KGHDR and CDR2 SFDVKD. The chain's CDR3 is CATSNHRGLGETQYF. CDR3 DNA sequence: TGTGCCACCAGTAACCATCGGGGATTGGGGGAGACCCAGTACTTC.

This rearrangement joins TRBV7-8 to TRBJ2-7, with D maybe TRBD1 (6 bases). Looked up from germline, CDR1 is SGHVS and CDR2 is FQNEAQ. CDR3 length: 18 residues. Trimming shortened V by 5 bases and J by 2 bases, and 25 bases separated the two germline ends. The CDR3 protein is CASSPTGAPKGVAYEQYF. The CDR3 DNA follows: TGTGCCAGCAGCCCCACCGGCGCCCCCAAGGGGGTGGCCTACGAGCAGTACTTC.

The rearrangement joins TRBV7-9 to TRBJ2-3; 10 bases line up with TRBD2. Germline loops: CDR1 SEHNR, CDR2 FQNEAQ (reference sequence). This CDR3 has 16 amino acids. V shed 5 bases, J shed 0 bases, and the junction held 5 bases outside the gene matches. The CDR3 region has the DNA TGTGCCAGCAGCAGAGGACTAGCGGCTAGCACAGATACGCAGTATTTT. Translated, it gives CASSRGLAASTDTQYF.

This clone was detected only once. The chain uses TRBV2 and TRBJ2-5; 7 bases are shared with TRBD1. The V and J ends lost 5 bases and 1 base, in that order; junction bases with no gene match: 4. The CDR3 has 14 residues. Germline CDR1 reads SNHLY; CDR2 reads FYNNEI. DNA of the CDR3: TGTGCCAGCAGTCCCGACAGGGTCCAAGAGACCCAGTACTTC. It encodes CASSPDRVQETQYF.

This chain links TRBV19 with TRBJ1-6; D might be TRBD1 (5 bases). The CDR3 is made up of 13 amino acids. V lost 3 bases to trimming and J lost 6 bases, with 6 bases between them. The germline V gene has CDR1 LNHDA and CDR2 SQIVND (reference sequence). CDR3 region: CASSIRVNSPLHF. The CDR3 coding sequence is TGTGCCAGTAGTATCAGGGTTAATTCACCCCTCCACTTT.

As to this clone: The sample contains more than one DNA sequence encoding this CDR3. The CDR3 DNA reads TGTGCCAGCAGCCAAGGCAGTTACGAGCAGTACTTC. It codes for CASSQGSYEQYF. The gene calls are TRBV14 and TRBJ2-7, with D unclear. CDR1 is SGHDN, CDR2 FVKESK, per germline. Deletions cut 1 base from V and 4 bases from J, with 5 bases between. The CDR3 contains 12 residues. Full variable domain (missing parts from reference TRBV14 and TRBJ2-7): EAGVTQFPSHSVIEKGQTVTLRCDPISGHDNLYWYRRVMGKEIKFLLHFVKESKQDESGMPNNRFLAERTGGTYSTLKVQPAELEDSGVYFCASSQGSYEQYFGPGTRLTVT.

V is TRBV7-9 and J is TRBJ2-2, with 10 bases fitting TRBD2. The CDR3 runs to 19 residues. V shed 0 bases, J shed 4 bases, and the junction held 11 bases outside the gene matches. Germline CDR1 reads SEHNR; CDR2 reads FQNEAQ (reference sequence). CDR3 amino acids: CASSLAPAGGPIGTGELFF. The CDR3 DNA reads as TGTGCCAGCAGCTTAGCGCCAGCGGGAGGGCCAATAGGCACCGGGGAGCTGTTTTTT.

This clone was counted a single time. The chain carries TRBV24-1 and TRBJ1-5; D is undetermined. V gave up 5 bases and J gave up 11 bases, with 12 bases separating them. CDR3 size: 12 residues. The germline CDR1 and CDR2 sequences are KGHDR and SFDVKD. CDR3 region: CATSAGDGAQHF. CDR3 DNA: TGTGCCACCAGTGCGGGAGATGGGGCCCAGCATTTT.